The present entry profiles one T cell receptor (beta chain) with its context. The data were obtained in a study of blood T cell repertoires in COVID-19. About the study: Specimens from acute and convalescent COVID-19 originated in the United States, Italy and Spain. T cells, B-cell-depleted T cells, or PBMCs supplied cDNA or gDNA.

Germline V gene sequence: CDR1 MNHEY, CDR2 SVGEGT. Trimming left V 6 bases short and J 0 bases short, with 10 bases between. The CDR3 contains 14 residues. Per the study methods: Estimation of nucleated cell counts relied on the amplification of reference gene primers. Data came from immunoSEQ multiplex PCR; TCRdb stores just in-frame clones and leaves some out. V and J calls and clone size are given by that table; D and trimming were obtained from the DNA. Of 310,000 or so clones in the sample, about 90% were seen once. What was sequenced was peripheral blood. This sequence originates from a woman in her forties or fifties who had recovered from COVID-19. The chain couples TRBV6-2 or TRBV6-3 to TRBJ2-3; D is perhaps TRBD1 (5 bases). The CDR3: CASSNRISTDTQYF. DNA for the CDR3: TGTGCCAGCAGCAACAGGATTAGCACAGATACGCAGTATTTT.